Below, 23 T cell receptor beta chains from the same sample are listed, as sequenced in a study of shared clonotypes between healthy human individuals. Method: immunoSEQ multiplex PCR; TCRdb's copy keeps in-frame clones and lacks some. The profile shows some 490,000 clones, almost 80% of them singletons. What was sequenced was PBMCs. The receptors here all came from a woman in her thirties or forties in good health. Some clones in this sample may be carry-over from other donors' samples.

The chain carries TRBV20-1 and TRBJ2-7; unclear D gene. Germline V gene sequence: CDR1 DFQATT, CDR2 SNEGSKA (reference sequence). CDR3 size: 11 residues. V shed 6 bases and J shed 1 base, with 7 bases lying between them. CDR3 bases: TGCAGTGCGGCGGATTCCTACGAGCAGTACTTC. Its translation: CSAADSYEQYF.

Ten or more counts support this clone. This chain links TRBV5-6 with TRBJ2-1, with D perhaps TRBD2 (6 bases). The CDR3 sequence is 14 residues long. V shed 0 bases and J shed 9 bases, with 13 bases lying between them. In germline, CDR1 is SGHDT, CDR2 YYEEEE. The CDR3 is CASSLGGRDGEQFF. The DNA of the CDR3 is TGTGCCAGCAGCTTGGGAGGGCGGGATGGTGAGCAGTTCTTC. Using reference TRBV5-6 and TRBJ2-1 for the parts outside the CDR3, the full variable domain is DAGVTQSPTHLIKTRGQQVTLRCSPKSGHDTVSWYQQALGQGPQFIFQYYEEEERQRGNFPDRFSGHQFPNYSSELNVNALLLGDSALYLCASSLGGRDGEQFFGPGTRLTVL.

The chain has TRBV13 and TRBJ1-2; D remains ambiguous. From germline, CDR1 is PRHDT and CDR2 FYEKMQ (reference sequence). The V gene lost 4 bases and the J gene lost 4 bases, with 10 bases spanning the gap. There are 13 residues in the CDR3. This CDR3 is CASSSRHGYGYTF. The DNA of the CDR3 is TGTGCCAGCAGCTCCAGACATGGCTATGGCTACACCTTC.

The V and J genes are TRBV6-1 and TRBJ2-7, with D perhaps matching TRBD1 or TRBD2 (6 bases each). The CDR3 is 15 residues long. Trimming took 7 bases from V and 6 from J, leaving 22 bases between them. Germline CDR1 is MNHNS and CDR2 is SASEGT. The CDR3 region is CASNILQGRGREQYF. CDR3 in DNA: TGTGCCAGCAACATACTACAGGGACGGGGGCGCGAGCAGTACTTC.

Of note for this clone: Other nucleotide sequences in the sample specify the same CDR3. CDR3 residues: CATSRGIAGGPYNEQFF. The DNA of the CDR3 is TGTGCCACCAGCAGAGGTATAGCGGGAGGGCCCTACAATGAGCAGTTCTTC. V and J are TRBV15 and TRBJ2-1, with 11 bases identical to TRBD2. The germline CDR1 and CDR2 sequences are LNHNV and YYDKDF (reference sequence). The ends lost 1 base at V and 2 bases at J; junction bases unmatched: 4. The CDR3 sequence is 17 residues long.

The V and J genes are TRBV18 and TRBJ2-7, with 7 bases lining up with TRBD1. V dropped 2 bases and J dropped 6; count of bases not matched to a gene: 7. CDR1 and CDR2 (germline): KGHSH, LQKENI. This CDR3 contains 14 residues. Written as DNA, the CDR3 is TGTGCCAGCTCACCAGAGACAGGGTCGGGCGAGCAGTACTTC. This sequence encodes CASSPETGSGEQYF.

This clone came up many times. The CDR3 here is CASTQTGGGGYTF. The CDR3 nucleotides read TGTGCCAGCACCCAGACAGGGGGGGGTGGCTACACCTTC. The rearrangement links TRBV27 to TRBJ1-2, with TRBD1 matching 9 bases. V shed 7 bases, J shed 7 bases, and the junction held 7 bases outside the gene matches. Germline CDR1 reads MNHEY; CDR2 reads SMNVEV (reference sequence). The CDR3 has 13 amino acids.

V gene TRBV7-6 combines with J gene TRBJ2-7, with D perhaps matching TRBD1 (6 bases). Trimming took 1 base from V and 0 from J, leaving 10 bases between them. The CDR3 extends over 15 amino acids. Germline assignment: CDR1 SGHVS and CDR2 FNYEAQ. The CDR3: CASSLVQGSSYEQYF. The DNA of the CDR3 is TGTGCCAGCAGCTTAGTGCAGGGGAGCTCCTACGAGCAGTACTTC.

This chain links TRBV2 with TRBJ2-2; a weak D match, TRBD2 (5 bases). From germline, CDR1 is SNHLY and CDR2 FYNNEI. The CDR3 runs to 12 residues. V lost 9 bases and J lost 4, with 9 bases in between. The CDR3 DNA follows: TGTGCCAGGTTGGACTTCACCGGGGAGCTGTTTTTT. Amino acids: CARLDFTGELFF.

The rearrangement joins TRBV11-2 to TRBJ2-5; 8 bases are a match to TRBD1. Unmatched junction bases numbered 5, after V lost 3 bases and J lost 5 bases. CDR1 SGHAT and CDR2 FQNNGV come from the germline V gene. The CDR3 sequence is 14 residues long. CDR3 sequence (DNA): TGTGCCAGCAGCTTCCGGGACAGGATTGAGACCCAGTACTTC. Translated: CASSFRDRIETQYF.

The rearrangement links TRBV11-2 to TRBJ2-7; TRBD1 matches at 7 bases. Germline values: CDR1 SGHAT, CDR2 FQNNGV. Trimming at V came to 0 bases and at J to 4 bases, leaving 6 bases not matched to a gene. The CDR3 consists of 15 residues. CDR3 sequence: CASSLERGQIYEQYF. In DNA, the CDR3 is TGTGCCAGCAGCTTAGAGAGGGGACAGATATACGAGCAGTACTTC. Full variable domain (missing parts from reference TRBV11-2 and TRBJ2-7): EAGVAQSPRYKIIEKRQSVAFWCNPISGHATLYWYQQILGQGPKLLIQFQNNGVVDDSQLPKDRFSAERLKGVDSTLKIQPAKLEDSAVYLCASSLERGQIYEQYFGPGTRLTVT.

The V and J genes are TRBV19 and TRBJ2-5; TRBD2 matches at 13 bases. The CDR3 runs 18 residues. The J segment lost 2 bases and the V segment lost 7 bases, leaving 13 bases of the junction unmatched. Germline V gene sequence: CDR1 LNHDA, CDR2 SQIVND (reference sequence). The CDR3 spells CASTPGTSGTRSQETQYF. Written as DNA, the CDR3 is TGTGCCAGTACCCCGGGGACTAGCGGGACAAGGTCTCAAGAGACCCAGTACTTC. The complete variable domain, with remaining parts taken from reference TRBV19 and TRBJ2-5, reads DGGITQSPKYLFRKEGQNVTLSCEQNLNHDAMYWYRQDPGQGLRLIYYSQIVNDFQKGDIAEGYSVSREKKESFPLTVTSAQKNPTAFYLCASTPGTSGTRSQETQYFGPGTRLLVL.

V gene TRBV10-3 combines with J gene TRBJ2-5; no reliable D call. The J call is doubtful: the DNA matches TRBJ2-7 better. The CDR3 extends over 15 amino acids. Germline V lookup: CDR1 ENHRY, CDR2 SYGVKD. CDR3 amino acids: CAISESQADSYEQYF. For the CDR3, the DNA is TGTGCCATCAGTGAGTCGCAGGCGGACTCCTACGAGCAGTACTTC.

J is TRBJ1-2 and V is TRBV6-1; 7 bases agree with TRBD1. J gave up 4 bases and V 10 bases, and 15 bases lay outside the gene matches. The length of the CDR3 is 15 residues. Germline CDR1 and CDR2: MNHNS and SASEGT. The CDR3 coding sequence is TGTGCCACGTCCCGAGGGGGACAGAAACTCTATGGCTACACCTTC. This translates into CATSRGGQKLYGYTF.

The gene calls are TRBV18 and TRBJ1-1; D gene unclear. Germline assignment: CDR1 KGHSH and CDR2 LQKENI. This CDR3 comprises 16 residues. Trimming cost V 4 bases and J 0 bases, with 15 bases left between them. The CDR3 loop reads CASSLDTLNLNTEAFF. The CDR3 DNA reads as TGTGCCAGCTCACTTGACACGTTAAACTTGAACACTGAAGCTTTCTTT.

The chain employs TRBV6-1 and TRBJ1-4; 9 bases are shared with TRBD1. The ends lost 5 bases at V and 8 bases at J; junction bases unmatched: 3. From germline, CDR1 is MNHNS and CDR2 SASEGT. The CDR3 runs to 13 residues. The CDR3 DNA reads TGTGCCAGCAGTATGGGACAGGGCGAAAAACTGTTTTTT. Its translation is CASSMGQGEKLFF.

Points on this clone: The junction does not match germline at one end; this may be a read error. The V and J genes are TRBV28 and TRBJ1-2; TRBD1 aligns across 10 bases. Germline V gene sequence: CDR1 MDHEN, CDR2 SYDVKM. The CDR3 is 19 residues long. The CDR3 DNA is TGTGTCAGCACCCCCGGTCGGTGGGACAGGGGAGTCTCTAACTATGGCTACACCTTC. Translating it yields CVSTPGRWDRGVSNYGYTF.

The rearrangement joins TRBV14 to TRBJ2-1; TRBD2 matches 11 bases. V dropped 4 bases and J dropped 9; count of bases not matched to a gene: 2. CDR3 size: 13 residues. Germline V gene lookup returns CDR1 SGHDN and CDR2 FVKESK. The CDR3 DNA reads TGTGCCAGCAGCCGACTAGCGGGAAGTGAGCAGTTCTTC. This sequence encodes CASSRLAGSEQFF.

Concerning this clone itself: Just one base apart from a much larger clone, this may be a read error. The chain links TRBV2 to TRBJ2-7; D remains ambiguous. V was cut by 5 bases and J by 2 bases, with 10 bases left in between. CDR1 is SNHLY, CDR2 FYNNEI, per germline. CDR3 size: 13 residues. This chain's CDR3 is CASSTPVPYEQYF. The CDR3 DNA reads as TGTGCCAGCAGTACCCCGGTACCCTACGAGCAGTACTTC.

A remark on this clone: The same CDR3 arises from other DNA sequences in this sample as well. The rearrangement uses TRBV27 and TRBJ2-3; 8 bases align to TRBD1. Unmatched junction bases numbered 1, after V lost 3 bases and J lost 8 bases. CDR3 length: 12 residues. Germline values: CDR1 MNHEY, CDR2 SMNVEV (reference sequence). The CDR3 here is CASSFTGGTQYF. Written as DNA, the CDR3 is TGTGCCAGCAGTTTCACAGGGGGTACGCAGTATTTT.

This clone came up a few times. This chain links TRBV4-1 with TRBJ1-4, with 9 bases matching TRBD1. The CDR3 is 15 residues long. Germline V gene data show CDR1 as MGHRA and CDR2 as YSYEKL. V trimming: 4 bases; J trimming: 5 bases; junction bases outside the gene matches: 5. CDR3 sequence reads: CASSPSDRGNEKLFF. The CDR3 region has the DNA TGCGCCAGCAGCCCTTCGGACAGGGGAAATGAAAAACTGTTTTTT.

In DNA, the CDR3 is TGTGCCAGCAGCTTAGTCCACAGGGGGCGACTTCTGGGGGCCAACGTCCTGACTTTC. Protein sequence: CASSLVHRGRLLGANVLTF. The chain combines TRBV7-9 with TRBJ2-6, with TRBD1 matching 9 bases. The CDR3 totals 19 residues. The V gene's germline CDR1 is SEHNR and CDR2 FQNEAQ (reference sequence). J was trimmed by 4 bases and V by 1 base; bases with no gene match: 11.

This clone was counted only a few times. The chain uses TRBV6-6 and TRBJ2-1; D remains ambiguous. There are 12 residues in the CDR3. Trimming took 8 bases from V and 11 from J, leaving 16 bases between them. Germline V CDR1 and CDR2: MNHNY, SVGAGI (reference sequence). CDR3 sequence: CASSMALDKQFF. DNA for the CDR3: TGTGCCAGCTCTATGGCCTTGGATAAGCAGTTCTTC.